The next 8 T cell receptor beta chains were all read from a single sample in a study of cytomegalovirus exposure and HLA in healthy donors. The PCR ran on 60 Vbeta and 13 Jbeta primers. The data were produced by immunoSEQ multiplex PCR, yet TCRdb's version contains in-frame clones alone and is incomplete. The table shows 180,000 or so clones, with 76% occurring only once. Sequenced: PBMCs. The receptors come from a woman aged 30 to 39 in good health and CMV-seropositive.

The chain employs TRBV5-1 and TRBJ2-2; D perhaps matches TRBD2 (5 bases). Germline CDR1 and CDR2: SGHRS and YFSETQ. V was shortened by 0 bases and J by 1 base, with 7 bases between the two germline ends. The CDR3 runs to 15 residues. CDR3 residues: CASSLDEGNTGELFF. The DNA for the CDR3 is TGCGCCAGCAGCTTGGATGAGGGGAACACCGGGGAGCTGTTTTTT.

The chain employs TRBV4-2 and TRBJ1-4; D is perhaps TRBD1 (5 bases). CDR3 size: 17 residues. V gave up 2 bases and J gave up 8 bases, with 21 bases separating them. The V gene's germline CDR1 is LGHNA and CDR2 YNFKEQ. The CDR3 bases are TGTGCCAGCAGCCAAAATGCCGATCGGCAGGGTGGCGAAAAACTGTTTTTT. The encoded protein is CASSQNADRQGGEKLFF.

The CDR3 is CASSSYGQGKDTQYF. The CDR3 DNA follows: TGCGCCAGCAGCTCCTATGGACAGGGAAAAGATACGCAGTATTTT. This rearrangement joins TRBV5-1 to TRBJ2-3; the match to TRBD1 covers 8 bases. This CDR3 comprises 15 residues. V was pared by 3 bases and J by 5 bases, with 8 bases of the junction left unmatched. The germline V gene encodes CDR1 SGHRS and CDR2 YFSETQ.

The V gene is TRBV7-8, the J gene TRBJ1-5; D might be TRBD1 (5 bases). The V gene's germline CDR1 is SGHVS and CDR2 FQNEAQ. The CDR3 has 16 amino acids. The germline V and J ends were trimmed by 1 base and 0 bases, with 10 bases remaining between them. CDR3 protein: CASSLGGWNSNQPQHF. CDR3 sequence (DNA): TGTGCCAGCAGCTTAGGGGGCTGGAATAGCAATCAGCCCCAGCATTTT.

The rearrangement links TRBV6-1 to TRBJ2-7, with D perhaps TRBD1 (6 bases). CDR3 size: 15 residues. V lost 3 bases to trimming and J lost 6 bases, with 18 bases between them. Germline V gene sequence: CDR1 MNHNS, CDR2 SASEGT. The CDR3 nucleotides are TGTGCCAGCAGTGACCGAGGGGCAGGGGTGGGCGAGCAGTACTTC. Residues: CASSDRGAGVGEQYF.

The V gene is TRBV5-1, the J gene TRBJ2-2, with 10 bases identical to TRBD1. The CDR3 totals 16 residues. The germline V gene has CDR1 SGHRS and CDR2 YFSETQ. The trim removed 4 bases at V and 4 bases at J, leaving 7 bases unmatched. CDR3 in amino acids: CASSTTGGGGTGELFF. CDR3 bases: TGCGCCAGCAGCACGACAGGGGGCGGAGGCACCGGGGAGCTGTTTTTT.

The V gene is TRBV6-6, the J gene TRBJ2-1; 13 positions agree with TRBD2. Looked up from germline, CDR1 is MNHNY and CDR2 is SVGAGI (reference sequence). Trimming took 5 bases from V and 4 from J; bases not matched to a gene: 2. The CDR3 has 15 amino acids. DNA of the CDR3: TGTGCCAGCAGTCGACTAGCGGGGGGTTACAATGAGCAGTTCTTC. Residues: CASSRLAGGYNEQFF.

This clone was detected only a few times. The V gene is TRBV6-5, the J gene TRBJ2-7; the D gene is possibly TRBD2 (5 bases). V lost 7 bases and J 1 base, leaving 14 bases between the germline ends. Germline CDR1 reads MNHEY; CDR2 reads SVGAGI. This CDR3 region has 14 residues. CDR3 sequence: CASTYREGSYEQYF. DNA for the CDR3: TGTGCCAGCACCTACCGGGAAGGTTCCTACGAGCAGTACTTC.